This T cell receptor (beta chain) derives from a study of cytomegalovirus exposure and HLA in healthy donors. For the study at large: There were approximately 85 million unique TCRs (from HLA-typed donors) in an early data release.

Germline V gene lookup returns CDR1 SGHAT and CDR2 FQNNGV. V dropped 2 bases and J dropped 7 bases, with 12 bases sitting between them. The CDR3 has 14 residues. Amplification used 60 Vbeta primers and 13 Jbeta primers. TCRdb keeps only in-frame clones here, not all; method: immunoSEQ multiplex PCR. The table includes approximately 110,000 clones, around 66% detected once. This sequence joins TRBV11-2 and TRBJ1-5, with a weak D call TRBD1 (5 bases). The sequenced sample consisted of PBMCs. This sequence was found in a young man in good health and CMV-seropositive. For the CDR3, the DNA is TGTGCCAGCAGCTTACAGGGTCGATGGCAGCCCCAGCATTTT. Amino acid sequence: CASSLQGRWQPQHF.